This T cell receptor (beta chain) is drawn from a study of T cell changes during pregnancy in multiple sclerosis. This CDR3 comprises 14 residues. Trimming took off 4 bases at V and 4 bases at J, with 14 bases between the two ends. CDR1 and CDR2 from the germline V gene are SGDLS and YYNGEE. Clones were read by immunoSEQ multiplex PCR, and TCRdb kept only the in-frame ones, dropping some. Of more than 45,000 clones listed, 93% are singletons. V usage is TRBV9 and J usage is TRBJ2-5, with D tentatively TRBD2 (6 bases). This TCR came from a female donor with multiple sclerosis, enrolled in a pregnancy study. The starting material was CD8+ T cells from peripheral blood mononuclear cells, obtained in the second trimester of pregnancy. The CDR3 here is CASSPRTGLETQYF. CDR3 nucleotides: TGTGCCAGCAGCCCCCGGACGGGACTAGAGACCCAGTACTTC.